This T cell receptor beta chain was identified in a study of T cell changes during pregnancy in multiple sclerosis. Using immunoSEQ multiplex PCR, the repertoire was profiled, and TCRdb retains in-frame clones only, with some absent. This sample carries some 80,000 clones, roughly 90% of them seen once, and the ten largest clones take 0.7% to 0.9%. V lost 5 bases and J lost 2, with 12 bases in between. This CDR3 region has 14 residues. Per germline, CDR1 SGHTA and CDR2 FQGNSA. The chain links TRBV7-2 to TRBJ2-5; D might be TRBD2 (6 bases). The sample consisted of peripheral blood, taken in the first trimester of pregnancy. The source of this sequence is a female donor in good health, enrolled as a control in a pregnancy study. CDR3 bases: TGTGCCAGCAGCCAATCCGGGAGTCAAGAGACCCAGTACTTC. Translated, it gives CASSQSGSQETQYF. The variable domain in full, with the rest retrieved from reference TRBV7-2 and TRBJ2-5, is GAGVSQSPSNKVTEKGKDVELRCDPISGHTALYWYRQSLGQGLEFLIYFQGNSAPDKSGLPSDRFSAERTGGSVSTLTIQRTQQEDSAVYLCASSQSGSQETQYFGPGTRLLVL.